The T cell receptor beta chain described here comes from a study of blood T cell repertoires in COVID-19. Study-level background: The origin of the acute and convalescent COVID-19 samples was the United States, Italy and Spain. In each case, the material was cDNA or gDNA derived from T cells, B-cell-depleted T cells, or PBMCs.

Per the original data handling: The authors estimated nucleated cell counts from reference gene primer amplification. Profiled with immunoSEQ multiplex PCR; TCRdb holds only in-frame clones, not every one. That table is the source of V, J and clone size, and D and trimming were worked out from the DNA. The sample includes about 190,000 clones, 84% of them seen just once. The CDR3 is made up of 13 amino acids. Trimming shortened V by 6 bases and J by 2 bases, and 10 bases separated the two germline ends. Sequencing was done on a sample of peripheral blood. The V gene is TRBV12-3 or TRBV12-4, the J gene TRBJ1-2; possible D gene TRBD1, 6 bases. The sequence was collected from a human donor in a cohort sampled during active COVID-19. The DNA for the CDR3 is TGTGCCAGCAGCCGGACAGAAAACTATGGCTACACCTTC. This sequence encodes CASSRTENYGYTF.